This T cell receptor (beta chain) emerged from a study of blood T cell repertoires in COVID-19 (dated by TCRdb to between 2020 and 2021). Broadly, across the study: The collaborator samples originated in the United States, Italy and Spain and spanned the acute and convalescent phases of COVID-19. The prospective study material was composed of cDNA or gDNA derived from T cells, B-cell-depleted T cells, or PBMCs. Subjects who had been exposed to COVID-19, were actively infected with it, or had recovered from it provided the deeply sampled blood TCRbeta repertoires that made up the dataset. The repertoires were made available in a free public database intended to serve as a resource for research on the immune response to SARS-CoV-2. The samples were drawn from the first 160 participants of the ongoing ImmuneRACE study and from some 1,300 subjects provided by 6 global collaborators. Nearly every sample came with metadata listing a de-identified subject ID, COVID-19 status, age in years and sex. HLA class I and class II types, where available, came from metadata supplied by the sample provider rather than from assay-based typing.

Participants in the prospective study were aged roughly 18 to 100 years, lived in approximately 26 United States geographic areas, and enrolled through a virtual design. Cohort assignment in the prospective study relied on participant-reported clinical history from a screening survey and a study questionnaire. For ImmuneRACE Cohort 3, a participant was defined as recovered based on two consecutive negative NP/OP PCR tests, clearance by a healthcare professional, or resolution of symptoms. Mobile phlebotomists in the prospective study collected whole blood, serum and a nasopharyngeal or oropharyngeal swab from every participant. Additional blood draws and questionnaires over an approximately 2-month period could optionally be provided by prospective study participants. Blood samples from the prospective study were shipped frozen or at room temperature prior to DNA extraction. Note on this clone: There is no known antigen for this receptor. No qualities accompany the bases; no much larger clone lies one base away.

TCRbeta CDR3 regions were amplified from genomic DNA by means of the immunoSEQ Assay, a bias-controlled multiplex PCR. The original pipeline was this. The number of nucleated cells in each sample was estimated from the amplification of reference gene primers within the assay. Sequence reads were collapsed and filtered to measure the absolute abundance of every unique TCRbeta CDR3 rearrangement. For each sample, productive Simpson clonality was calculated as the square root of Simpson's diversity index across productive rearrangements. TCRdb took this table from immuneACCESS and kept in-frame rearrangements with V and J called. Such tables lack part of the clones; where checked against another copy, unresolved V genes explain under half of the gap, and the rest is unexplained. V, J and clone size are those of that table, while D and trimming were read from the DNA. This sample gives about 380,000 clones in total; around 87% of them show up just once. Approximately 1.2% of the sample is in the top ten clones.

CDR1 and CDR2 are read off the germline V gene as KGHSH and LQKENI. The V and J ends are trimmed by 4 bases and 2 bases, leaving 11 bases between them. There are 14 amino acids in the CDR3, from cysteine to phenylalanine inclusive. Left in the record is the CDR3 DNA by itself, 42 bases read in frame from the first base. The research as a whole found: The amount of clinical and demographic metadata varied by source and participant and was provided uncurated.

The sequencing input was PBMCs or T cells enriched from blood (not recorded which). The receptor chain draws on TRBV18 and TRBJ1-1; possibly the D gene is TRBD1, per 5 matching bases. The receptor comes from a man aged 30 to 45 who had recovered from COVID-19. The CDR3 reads CASSLQDRNTEAFF. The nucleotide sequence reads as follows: TGTGCCAGCTCACTACAGGATAGAAACACTGAAGCTTTCTTT.